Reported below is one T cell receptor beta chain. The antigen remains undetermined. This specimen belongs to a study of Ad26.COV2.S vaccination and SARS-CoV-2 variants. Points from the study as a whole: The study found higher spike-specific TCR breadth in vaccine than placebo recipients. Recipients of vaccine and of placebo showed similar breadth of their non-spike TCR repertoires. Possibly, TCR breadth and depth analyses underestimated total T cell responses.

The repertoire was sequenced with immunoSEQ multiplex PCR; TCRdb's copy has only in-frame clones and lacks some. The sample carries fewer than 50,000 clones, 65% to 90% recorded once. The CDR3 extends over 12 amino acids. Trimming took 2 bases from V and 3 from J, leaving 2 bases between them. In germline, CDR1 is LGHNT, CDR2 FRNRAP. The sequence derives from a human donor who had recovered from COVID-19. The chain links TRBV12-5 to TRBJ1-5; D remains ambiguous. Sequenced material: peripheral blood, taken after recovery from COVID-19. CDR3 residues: CASGLPNQPQHF. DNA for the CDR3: TGTGCTAGTGGTTTGCCCAATCAGCCCCAGCATTTT.